Given below is one TCR beta chain in context. V was shortened by 6 bases and J by 2 bases, with 11 bases between the two germline ends. The germline V gene encodes CDR1 ENHRY and CDR2 SYGVKD. This CDR3 contains 13 residues. This sample was included in a study of blood T cell repertoires in COVID-19. Study as a whole: Material from acute and convalescent COVID-19 was sourced from the United States, Italy and Spain. T cells, B-cell-depleted T cells, or PBMCs supplied cDNA or gDNA.

In the original workflow: Amplified reference gene primers provided the basis for estimating nucleated cell counts. Data came from immunoSEQ multiplex PCR; TCRdb stores just in-frame clones and leaves some out. V and J calls and clone size are given by that table; D and trimming were obtained from the DNA. Here the sample spans hundreds of thousands of clones, 82% being singletons. Sequenced sample: peripheral blood. The sequence was obtained from a woman in her sixties with active or convalescent COVID-19. The chain is built from TRBV10-3 and TRBJ2-7; possible D gene TRBD2, 7 bases. CDR3 DNA: TGTGCCATCAGGAGGGGGGGTGCCTACGAGCAGTACTTC. As protein: CAIRRGGAYEQYF.